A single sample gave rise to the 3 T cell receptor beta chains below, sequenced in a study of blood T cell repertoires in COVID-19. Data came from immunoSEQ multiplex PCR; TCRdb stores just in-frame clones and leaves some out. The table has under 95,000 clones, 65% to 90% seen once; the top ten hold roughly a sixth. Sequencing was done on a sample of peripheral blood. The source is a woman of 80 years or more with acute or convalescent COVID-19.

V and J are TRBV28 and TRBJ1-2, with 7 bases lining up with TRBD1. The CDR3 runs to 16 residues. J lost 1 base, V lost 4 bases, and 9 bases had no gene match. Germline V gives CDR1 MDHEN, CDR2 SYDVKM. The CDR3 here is CASSSITRDSNYGYTF. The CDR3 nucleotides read TGTGCCAGCAGTTCAATCACCCGGGACAGTAACTATGGCTACACCTTC.

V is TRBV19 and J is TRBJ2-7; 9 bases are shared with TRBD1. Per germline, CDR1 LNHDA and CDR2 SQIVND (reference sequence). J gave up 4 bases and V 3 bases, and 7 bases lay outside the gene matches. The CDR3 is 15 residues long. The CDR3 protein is CASSIAGQGLYEQYF. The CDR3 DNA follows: TGTGCCAGTAGTATCGCTGGACAGGGGCTGTACGAGCAGTACTTC.

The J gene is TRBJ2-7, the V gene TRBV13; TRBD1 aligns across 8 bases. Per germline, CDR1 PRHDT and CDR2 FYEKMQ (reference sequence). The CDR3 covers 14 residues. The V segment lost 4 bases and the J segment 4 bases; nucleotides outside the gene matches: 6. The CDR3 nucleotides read TGTGCCAGCAGCTATCGGACAGGGTGGTACGAGCAGTACTTC. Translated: CASSYRTGWYEQYF. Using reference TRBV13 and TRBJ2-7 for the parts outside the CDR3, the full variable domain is AAGVIQSPRHLIKEKRETATLKCYPIPRHDTVYWYQQGPGQDPQFLISFYEKMQSDKGSIPDRFSAQQFSDYHSELNMSSLELGDSALYFCASSYRTGWYEQYFGPGTRLTVT.